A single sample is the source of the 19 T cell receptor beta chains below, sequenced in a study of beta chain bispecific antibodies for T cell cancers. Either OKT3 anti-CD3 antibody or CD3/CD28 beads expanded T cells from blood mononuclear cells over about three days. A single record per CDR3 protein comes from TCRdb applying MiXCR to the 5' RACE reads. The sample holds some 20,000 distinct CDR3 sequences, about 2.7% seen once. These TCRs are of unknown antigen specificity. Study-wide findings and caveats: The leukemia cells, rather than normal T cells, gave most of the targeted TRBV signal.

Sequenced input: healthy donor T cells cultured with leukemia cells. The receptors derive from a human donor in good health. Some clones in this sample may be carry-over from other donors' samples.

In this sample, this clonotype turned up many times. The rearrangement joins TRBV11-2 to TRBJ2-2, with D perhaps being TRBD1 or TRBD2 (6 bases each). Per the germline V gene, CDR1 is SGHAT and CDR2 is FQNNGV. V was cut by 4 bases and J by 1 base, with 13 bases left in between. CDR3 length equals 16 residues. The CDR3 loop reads CASSSGGTLNTGELFF. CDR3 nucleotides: TGTGCCAGCAGCTCTGGGGGGACATTGAACACCGGGGAGCTGTTTTTT. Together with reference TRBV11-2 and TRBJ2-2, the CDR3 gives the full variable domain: EAGVAQSPRYKIIEKRQSVAFWCNPISGHATLYWYQQILGQGPKLLIQFQNNGVVDDSQLPKDRFSAERLKGVDSTLKIQPAKLEDSAVYLCASSSGGTLNTGELFFGEGSRLTVL.

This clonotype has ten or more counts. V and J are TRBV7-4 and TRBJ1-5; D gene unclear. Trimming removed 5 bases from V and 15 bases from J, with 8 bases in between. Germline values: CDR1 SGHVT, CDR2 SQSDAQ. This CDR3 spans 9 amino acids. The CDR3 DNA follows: TGTGCCAGCAGCCCCCCGGGGCATTTT. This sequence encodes CASSPPGHF.

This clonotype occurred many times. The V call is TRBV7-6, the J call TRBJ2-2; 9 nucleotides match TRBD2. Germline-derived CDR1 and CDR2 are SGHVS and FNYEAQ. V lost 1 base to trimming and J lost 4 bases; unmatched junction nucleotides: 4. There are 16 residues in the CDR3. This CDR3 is CASSLVGGGATGELFF. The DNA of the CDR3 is TGTGCCAGCAGCTTAGTAGGCGGGGGGGCCACCGGGGAGCTGTTTTTT.

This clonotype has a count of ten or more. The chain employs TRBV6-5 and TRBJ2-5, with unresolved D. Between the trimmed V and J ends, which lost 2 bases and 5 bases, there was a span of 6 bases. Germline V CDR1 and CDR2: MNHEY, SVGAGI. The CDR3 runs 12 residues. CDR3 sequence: CASSYGGETQYF. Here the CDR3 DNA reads TGTGCCAGCAGTTACGGTGGGGAGACCCAGTACTTC.

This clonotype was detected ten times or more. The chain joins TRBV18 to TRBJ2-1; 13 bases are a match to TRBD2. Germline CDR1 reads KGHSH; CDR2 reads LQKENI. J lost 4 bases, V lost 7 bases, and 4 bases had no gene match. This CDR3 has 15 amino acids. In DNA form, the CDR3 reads TGTGCCAGCTTTTGGACTAGCGGGGGATACAATGAGCAGTTCTTC. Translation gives CASFWTSGGYNEQFF.

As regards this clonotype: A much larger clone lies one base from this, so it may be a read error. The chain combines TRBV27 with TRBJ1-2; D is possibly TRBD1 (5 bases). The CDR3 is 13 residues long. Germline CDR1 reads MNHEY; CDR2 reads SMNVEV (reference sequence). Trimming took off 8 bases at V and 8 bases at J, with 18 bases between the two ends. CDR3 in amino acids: CASGAVGTGGYTF. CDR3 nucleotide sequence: TGTGCCAGCGGGGCCGTGGGCACGGGCGGCTACACCTTC.

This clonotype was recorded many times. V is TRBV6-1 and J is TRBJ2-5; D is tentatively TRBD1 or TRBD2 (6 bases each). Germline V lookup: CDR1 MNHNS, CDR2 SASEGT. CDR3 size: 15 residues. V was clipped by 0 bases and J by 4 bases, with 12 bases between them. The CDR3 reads CASSEAIQGGETQYF. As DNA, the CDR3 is TGTGCCAGCAGTGAAGCGATACAGGGAGGAGAGACCCAGTACTTC.

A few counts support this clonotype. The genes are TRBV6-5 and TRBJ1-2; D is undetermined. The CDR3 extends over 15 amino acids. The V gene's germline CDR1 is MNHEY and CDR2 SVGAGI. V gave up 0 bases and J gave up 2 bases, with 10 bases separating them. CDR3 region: CASSYSSAANYGYTF. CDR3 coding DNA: TGTGCCAGCAGTTACTCGTCGGCCGCAAACTATGGCTACACCTTC.

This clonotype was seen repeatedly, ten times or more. For the CDR3, the DNA is TGTGCCAGCAGCCGAGACACAGCCTATCAGCCCCAGCATTTT. Its translation is CASSRDTAYQPQHF. The chain is built from TRBV6-5 and TRBJ1-5; no clear D gene. The CDR3 spans 14 residues. Trimming shortened V by 6 bases and J by 5 bases, and 14 bases separated the two germline ends. The germline CDR1 and CDR2 sequences are MNHEY and SVGAGI.

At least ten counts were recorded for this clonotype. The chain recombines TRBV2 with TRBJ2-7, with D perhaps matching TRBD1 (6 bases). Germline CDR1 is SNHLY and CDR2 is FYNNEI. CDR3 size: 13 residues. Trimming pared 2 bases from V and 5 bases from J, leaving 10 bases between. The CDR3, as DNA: TGTGCCAGCAGTGAAACAGGGCCCCACGAGCAGTACTTC. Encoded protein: CASSETGPHEQYF.

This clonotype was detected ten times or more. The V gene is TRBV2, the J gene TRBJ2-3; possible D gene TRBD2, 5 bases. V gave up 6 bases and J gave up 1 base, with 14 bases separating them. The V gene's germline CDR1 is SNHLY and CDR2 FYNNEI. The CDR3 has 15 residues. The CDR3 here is CASRILVPRTDTQYF. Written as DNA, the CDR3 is TGTGCCAGCAGGATACTAGTCCCTCGCACAGATACGCAGTATTTT.

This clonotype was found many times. The CDR3 sequence is CSDISGPYNEQFF. CDR3 DNA sequence: TGCAGCGATATTAGCGGACCTTACAATGAGCAGTTCTTC. The chain combines TRBV29-1 with TRBJ2-1, with a possible D match to TRBD2 (6 bases). In germline, CDR1 is SQVTM, CDR2 ANQGSEA. V lost 7 bases to trimming and J lost 4 bases, with 14 bases between them. The CDR3 runs 13 residues.

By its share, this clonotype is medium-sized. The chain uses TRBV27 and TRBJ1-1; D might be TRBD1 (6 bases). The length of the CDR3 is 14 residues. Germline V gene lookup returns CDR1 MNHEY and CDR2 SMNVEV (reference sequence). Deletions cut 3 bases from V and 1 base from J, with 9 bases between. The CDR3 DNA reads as TGTGCCAGCAGTTTGATAGGGGGGAACACTGAAGCTTTCTTT. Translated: CASSLIGGNTEAFF.

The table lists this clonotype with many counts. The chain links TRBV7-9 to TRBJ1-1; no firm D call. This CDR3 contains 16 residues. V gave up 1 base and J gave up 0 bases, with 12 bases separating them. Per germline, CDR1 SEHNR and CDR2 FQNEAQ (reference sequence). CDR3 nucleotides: TGTGCCAGCAGCTTAGTTAGTCCGCGGGTGAACACTGAAGCTTTCTTT. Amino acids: CASSLVSPRVNTEAFF.

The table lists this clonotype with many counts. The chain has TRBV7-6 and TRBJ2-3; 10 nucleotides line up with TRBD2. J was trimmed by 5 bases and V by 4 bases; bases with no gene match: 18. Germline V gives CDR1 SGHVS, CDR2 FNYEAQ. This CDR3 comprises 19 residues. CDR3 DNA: TGTGCCAGCAGCTCCGACGTGGTGAGCGGGGGGGGCCTCGAAGATACGCAGTATTTT. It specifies CASSSDVVSGGGLEDTQYF.

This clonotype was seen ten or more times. CDR3: CATSRETGFGYTF. The CDR3, as DNA: TGTGCCACCAGCAGAGAAACAGGGTTTGGCTACACCTTC. The V call is TRBV15, the J call TRBJ1-2; maybe TRBD1 (6 bases). Trimming removed 0 bases from V and 7 bases from J, with 9 bases in between. Germline-derived CDR1 and CDR2 are LNHNV and YYDKDF (reference sequence). The CDR3 runs 13 residues.

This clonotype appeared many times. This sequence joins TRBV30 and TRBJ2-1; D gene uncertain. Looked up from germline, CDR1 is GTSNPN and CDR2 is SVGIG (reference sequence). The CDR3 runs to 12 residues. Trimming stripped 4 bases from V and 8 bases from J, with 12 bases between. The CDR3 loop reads CAWTVTGYEQFF. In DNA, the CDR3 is TGTGCCTGGACAGTCACCGGGTATGAGCAGTTCTTC. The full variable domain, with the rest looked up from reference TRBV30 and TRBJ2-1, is SQTIHQWPATLVQPVGSPLSLECTVEGTSNPNLYWYRQAAGRGLQLLFYSVGIGQISSEVPQNLSASRPQDRQFILSSKKLLLSDSGFYLCAWTVTGYEQFFGPGTRLTVL.

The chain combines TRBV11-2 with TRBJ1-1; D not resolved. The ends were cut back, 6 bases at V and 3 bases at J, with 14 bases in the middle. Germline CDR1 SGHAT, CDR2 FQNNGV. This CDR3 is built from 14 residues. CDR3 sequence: CASSHTNRDTEAFF. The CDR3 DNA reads TGTGCCAGCAGTCATACAAATCGGGACACTGAAGCTTTCTTT.

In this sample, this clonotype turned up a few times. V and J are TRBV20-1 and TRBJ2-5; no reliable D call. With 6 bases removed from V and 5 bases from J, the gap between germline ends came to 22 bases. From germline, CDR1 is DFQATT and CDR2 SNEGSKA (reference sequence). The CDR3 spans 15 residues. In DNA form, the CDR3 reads TGCAGTGCCGAGAGAAAGGTCCACACTCGCGAGACCCAGTACTTC. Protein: CSAERKVHTRETQYF.